Listed below are T cell receptor beta chains from one sample, sequenced in a study of regulatory T cells in long-lasting Graves disease. TCRdb fed the multiplex PCR reads into MiXCR, producing one record per CDR3 protein. Here the sample spans roughly 520,000 distinct CDR3 sequences, more than 10% being singletons. These sequences were also reported in another study, on T cells in Graves' hyperthyroidism and ophthalmopathy.

Sample: peripheral blood mononuclear cells (PBMCs), taken at new diagnosis, from a patient treated with antithyroid drugs. The source is a woman under 40 with Graves disease. The CDR3 runs from the conserved cysteine through the conserved F or W. Fields, in order: J gene, clone size, V gene, D gene, CDR3 DNA, CDR3 protein. A D gene is named only where the DNA matches it firmly. For some rows the clone size is stated as once, few or many, or as a class when expanded; others skip it.

j_gene: TRBJ2-3
abundance: few
v_gene: TRBV20-1
d_gene: TRBD2
CDR3nt: TGCAGTGCTCAGATAGCAGCGGGAAGTGCCTACACAGATACGCAGTATTTT
CDR3aa: CSAQIAAGSAYTDTQYF

j_gene: TRBJ2-2
abundance: many
v_gene: TRBV7-9
d_gene: .
CDR3nt: TGTGCCAGCAGCTTGAAGAAGGCGAACACCGGGGAGCTGTTTTTT
CDR3aa: CASSLKKANTGELFF

j_gene: TRBJ1-4
abundance: .
v_gene: TRBV19
d_gene: .
CDR3nt: TGTGCCAGTAGTATGATGGGAGTTGCAACTAATGAAAAACTGTTTTTT
CDR3aa: CASSMMGVATNEKLFF

j_gene: TRBJ2-7
abundance: many
v_gene: TRBV11-2
d_gene: .
CDR3nt: TGTGCCAGCAGCTTAGTTCTTGGGTATAGGGGCTTCTACTACGAGCAGTACTTC
CDR3aa: CASSLVLGYRGFYYEQYF

j_gene: TRBJ1-2
abundance: many
v_gene: TRBV20-1
d_gene: .
CDR3nt: TGCAGTGCTAAGTCCCCCTATGGAGCGGACTATGGCTACACCTTC
CDR3aa: CSAKSPYGADYGYTF

j_gene: TRBJ2-2
abundance: .
v_gene: TRBV27
d_gene: .
CDR3nt: TGTGCCAGCAGACCTATTCGCGGACCGAACACCGGGGAGCTGTTTTTT
CDR3aa: CASRPIRGPNTGELFF

j_gene: TRBJ2-3
abundance: .
v_gene: TRBV7-9
d_gene: .
CDR3nt: TGTGCCAGCAGCTCCCGAGCGGCGTTCACAGATACGCAGTATTTT
CDR3aa: CASSSRAAFTDTQYF

j_gene: TRBJ2-7
abundance: many
v_gene: TRBV10-3
d_gene: TRBD1
CDR3nt: TGTGCCATCAGCCACCCGGGACAGGGATACTACGAGCAGTACTTC
CDR3aa: CAISHPGQGYYEQYF

j_gene: TRBJ2-1
abundance: many
v_gene: TRBV20-1
d_gene: TRBD2
CDR3nt: TGCAGTGCGCGGACTAGCGGGAACCTTGGGAATGAGCAGTTCTTC
CDR3aa: CSARTSGNLGNEQFF

j_gene: TRBJ1-6
abundance: once
v_gene: TRBV12-3/TRBV12-4
d_gene: .
CDR3nt: TGTGCCAGCAGTACCACAGGGATGGGGGATTCACCCCTCCACTTT
CDR3aa: CASSTTGMGDSPLHF

j_gene: TRBJ1-5
abundance: .
v_gene: TRBV4-1
d_gene: TRBD1
CDR3nt: TGCGCCAGCAGTACCGGGACAGGGGTTCAGCCCCAGCATTTT
CDR3aa: CASSTGTGVQPQHF

j_gene: TRBJ2-7
abundance: .
v_gene: TRBV24-1
d_gene: .
CDR3nt: TGTGCCACCAGTGACCCGGCGGGGGCAGGTGAGCAGTACTTC
CDR3aa: CATSDPAGAGEQYF

j_gene: TRBJ2-3
abundance: .
v_gene: TRBV5-4
d_gene: .
CDR3nt: TGTGCCAGCAGCCGACAAAATCCATCAGGGGCAGATACGCAGTATTTT
CDR3aa: CASSRQNPSGADTQYF

j_gene: TRBJ1-2
abundance: .
v_gene: TRBV6-1
d_gene: .
CDR3nt: TGTGCCAGCATCCGCTTCCCGATTTCGGGACGTGATGGCTACACCTTC
CDR3aa: CASIRFPISGRDGYTF

j_gene: TRBJ2-3
abundance: .
v_gene: TRBV6-1
d_gene: .
CDR3nt: TGTGCCAGCAGACCCTGGGGGGAAAGCACAGATACGCAGTATTTT
CDR3aa: CASRPWGESTDTQYF

j_gene: TRBJ2-7
abundance: .
v_gene: TRBV6-1
d_gene: TRBD2
CDR3nt: TGTGCCAGCAGAAAGCGGGCCGGGACTAGCGGGAGTTATTTATACTACGAGCAGTACTTC
CDR3aa: CASRKRAGTSGSYLYYEQYF

j_gene: TRBJ2-6
abundance: many
v_gene: TRBV29-1
d_gene: .
CDR3nt: TGCAGCGTTGTTGGCAGGGCTGCATCTGGGGCCAACGTCCTGACTTTC
CDR3aa: CSVVGRAASGANVLTF

j_gene: TRBJ2-1
abundance: many
v_gene: TRBV20-1
d_gene: TRBD2
CDR3nt: TGCAGTACCCACCTAGCGGAGTACAATGAGCAGTTCTTC
CDR3aa: CSTHLAEYNEQFF

j_gene: TRBJ2-2
abundance: many
v_gene: TRBV6-1
d_gene: .
CDR3nt: TGTGCCAGCCGGCCAGTGGGTAACGCGAACACCGGGGAGCTGTTTTTT
CDR3aa: CASRPVGNANTGELFF

j_gene: TRBJ2-1
abundance: many
v_gene: TRBV5-6
d_gene: TRBD1
CDR3nt: TGTGCCAGCAGCATTGACAGGGCAACGGGAATCTTC
CDR3aa: CASSIDRATGIF

j_gene: TRBJ1-6
abundance: few
v_gene: TRBV2
d_gene: TRBD1
CDR3nt: TGTGCCAGCAGTTCCCAGGGGGCGCAGAATTCACCCCTCCACTTT
CDR3aa: CASSSQGAQNSPLHF

j_gene: TRBJ1-4
abundance: .
v_gene: TRBV5-1
d_gene: .
CDR3nt: TGCGCCAGCAGCGCCCGGGACACTCGAACTAATGAAAAACTGTTTTTT
CDR3aa: CASSARDTRTNEKLFF

j_gene: TRBJ2-5
abundance: many
v_gene: TRBV3-1
d_gene: .
CDR3nt: TGTGCCAGCAGCCAAGACTGGGATGAGACCCAGTACTTC
CDR3aa: CASSQDWDETQYF

j_gene: TRBJ1-5
abundance: few
v_gene: TRBV7-9
d_gene: .
CDR3nt: TGTGCCAGCAGCTTAACAGGGAGAGGGAATCAGCCCCAGCATTTT
CDR3aa: CASSLTGRGNQPQHF

j_gene: TRBJ1-1
abundance: many
v_gene: TRBV7-3
d_gene: .
CDR3nt: TGTGCCAGCAGCTTTACCCTGAAAGTTGAAGCTTTCTTT
CDR3aa: CASSFTLKVEAFF

j_gene: TRBJ2-5
abundance: .
v_gene: TRBV10-3
d_gene: .
CDR3nt: TGTGCCATCAACGCAGCGGGCGAAGAGACCCAGTACTTC
CDR3aa: CAINAAGEETQYF

j_gene: TRBJ2-7
abundance: .
v_gene: TRBV7-9
d_gene: .
CDR3nt: TGTGCCACCACTACGCTCGGGTACGAGCAGTACTTC
CDR3aa: CATTTLGYEQYF